This T cell receptor beta chain was sequenced in a study of T cell repertoires in cytomegalovirus infection. Study-wide results and caveats: HLA-C-restricted CMV-specific TCR beta clonotypes prevailed in the ex vivo response.

The CDR3 extends over 14 amino acids. V lost 3 bases to trimming and J lost 3 bases, with 12 bases between them. Germline V gene sequence: CDR1 SGHNT, CDR2 YENEEA. A remark on this clonotype: Its target is unknown.

TCRdb independently ran MiXCR on the reads; one entry per CDR3 protein. This sample has around 450,000 distinct CDR3 sequences, with roughly 30% found just once. Sequenced input: PBMCs. This clonotype originated in a human donor in good health (CMV status not recorded). Some clones in this sample may be carry-over from other donors' samples. The rearrangement uses TRBV11-3 and TRBJ2-7; possible D gene TRBD1, 5 bases. The CDR3 spells CASSFRVSVYEQYF. The CDR3 region has the DNA TGTGCCAGCAGCTTCAGGGTTTCGGTCTACGAGCAGTACTTC.